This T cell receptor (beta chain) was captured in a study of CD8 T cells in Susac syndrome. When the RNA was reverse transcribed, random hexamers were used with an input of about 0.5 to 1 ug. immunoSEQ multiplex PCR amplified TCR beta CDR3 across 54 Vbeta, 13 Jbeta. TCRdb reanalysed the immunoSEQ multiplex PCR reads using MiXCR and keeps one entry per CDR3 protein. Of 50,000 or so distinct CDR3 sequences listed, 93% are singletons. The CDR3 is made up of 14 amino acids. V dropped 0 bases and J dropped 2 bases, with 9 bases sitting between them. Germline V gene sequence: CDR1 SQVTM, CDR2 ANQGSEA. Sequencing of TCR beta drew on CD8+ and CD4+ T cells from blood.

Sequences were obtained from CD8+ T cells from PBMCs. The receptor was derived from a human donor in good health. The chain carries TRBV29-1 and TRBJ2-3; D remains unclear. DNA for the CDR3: TGCAGCGTTGAAGATCGGACGAACACAGATACGCAGTATTTT. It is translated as CSVEDRTNTDTQYF.